Listed below are T cell receptor beta chains from one sample, sequenced in a study of blood T cells in healthy people across ages. TCRdb called the 5' RACE reads again in MiXCR, with one record for every CDR3 protein. The sample holds about 580,000 distinct CDR3 sequences, roughly 48% seen once. The specimen sequenced was blood. Receptors were obtained from a man older than 75 in good health. Both conserved end residues are part of each CDR3. The D gene is left open where the match is weak. Rows give clone size only sometimes, using once, few, many, or a class for an expanded clone.

clone_size,j_call,d_call,cdr3_length,v_call,cdr3_nt,cdr3_aa
few,TRBJ2-7,.,17,TRBV7-2,TGTGCCAGCAGCTTAGATACGTTTCGGGAGCTATTCTACGAGCAGTACTTC,CASSLDTFRELFYEQYF
.,TRBJ1-2,.,13,TRBV27,TGTGCCAGCGGTATAACACGATACTATGGCTACACCTTC,CASGITRYYGYTF
few,TRBJ2-1,.,14,TRBV9,TGTGCCAGCAGCGCTGGACGCGCCTCGGGTGAGCAGTTCTTC,CASSAGRASGEQFF
few,TRBJ1-1,.,12,TRBV12-3/TRBV12-4,TGTGCCAGCAGCCTGGAAGTCCCTGAAGCTTTCTTT,CASSLEVPEAFF
few,TRBJ2-7,.,12,TRBV29-1,TGCAGCGTTGCCAGGGGTTCCTACGAGCAGTACTTC,CSVARGSYEQYF
.,TRBJ1-6,.,13,TRBV7-2,TGTGCCAGCAGCTTAGGTGGGAATCCACCCCTCCACTTT,CASSLGGNPPLHF
.,TRBJ1-2,TRBD1,16,TRBV6-6,TGTGCCAGCAGTTCGCCAATCCGGGACAGGTCCTATGGCTACACCTTC,CASSSPIRDRSYGYTF
.,TRBJ2-5,TRBD2,15,TRBV7-2,TGTGCCAGCAGCCCCGGGACTAGTAGGAGGGAGACCCAGTACTTC,CASSPGTSRRETQYF
.,TRBJ1-4,.,13,TRBV7-2,TGTGCCAGCAGCTTAGTTATCCCTGAAAAACTGTTTTTT,CASSLVIPEKLFF
many,TRBJ2-7,.,15,TRBV6-6,TGTGCCAGCACGCCGCCGCAGGGTGGCTCCTACGAGCAGTACTTC,CASTPPQGGSYEQYF
few,TRBJ1-5,.,14,TRBV2,TGTGCCAGCAGGGCACAGCATAGCAATCAGCCCCAGCATTTT,CASRAQHSNQPQHF
.,TRBJ2-3,.,13,TRBV20-1,TGCAGTGCTAGAGATAGCCCCCAAGATACGCAGTATTTT,CSARDSPQDTQYF
.,TRBJ2-3,.,13,TRBV7-6,TGTGCCAGCAGCAAAGCGGTCACAGATACGCAGTATTTT,CASSKAVTDTQYF
.,TRBJ1-5,.,16,TRBV5-1,TGCGCCAGCAGCAGCGGGACACCGGATAGCAATCAGCCCCAGCATTTT,CASSSGTPDSNQPQHF
few,TRBJ2-3,.,15,TRBV5-5,TGTGCCAGCAAGATAACGGGGTTCACCACAGATACGCAGTATTTT,CASKITGFTTDTQYF
few,TRBJ2-3,.,15,TRBV20-1,TGCAGTGCCGGGGTACCGCTGGTAGACCTGGTTACGCAGTATTTT,CSAGVPLVDLVTQYF
.,TRBJ2-1,TRBD2,14,TRBV20-1,TGCAGTGCTAGAGGACTAGCGAACTACAATGAGCAGTTCTTC,CSARGLANYNEQFF
.,TRBJ2-3,TRBD2,14,TRBV7-9,TGTGCCAGCAGCCCTGGGACTAGCGTGGATACGCAGTATTTT,CASSPGTSVDTQYF
.,TRBJ2-3,.,17,TRBV28,TGTGCCAGCAGTTTTCCTTACGCATTAAGACAGGCAGATACGCAGTATTTT,CASSFPYALRQADTQYF
.,TRBJ2-5,.,13,TRBV6-2/TRBV6-3,TGTGCCAGCAGTTACTCGGGTTCAGAGAAGCAGTACTTC,CASSYSGSEKQYF
many,TRBJ2-7,.,13,TRBV5-1,TGCGCCAGCAGCGCCCGGGTTGACTACGAGCAGTACTTC,CASSARVDYEQYF
.,TRBJ1-4,TRBD1,14,TRBV20-1,TGCAGTGCTAGTGTGGACAGGGGGTCTGAAAAACTGTTTTTT,CSASVDRGSEKLFF
.,TRBJ2-4,TRBD2,17,TRBV5-6,TGTGCCAGCAGCCCGTCCTCGGGGGGGCTAGCCAAAAACATTCAGTACTTC,CASSPSSGGLAKNIQYF
.,TRBJ2-7,.,16,TRBV7-2,TGTGCCAGCAGCCCAAACCCCCAGGGGTTGGGACGCGAGCAGTACTTC,CASSPNPQGLGREQYF
many,TRBJ2-1,.,11,TRBV6-5,TGTGCCAGCAGTGCGGGGCGCAAGCAGTTCTTC,CASSAGRKQFF
once,TRBJ2-7,TRBD2,17,TRBV7-2,TGTGCCAGCAGCTTGGGACTAGCGGGAGCCTCGCGCTACGAGCAGTACTTC,CASSLGLAGASRYEQYF
.,TRBJ2-7,TRBD1,15,TRBV7-2,TGTGCCAGCAGCCCCGATCTGACAGGGGTCTACGAGCAGTACTTC,CASSPDLTGVYEQYF
.,TRBJ2-4,.,14,TRBV30,TGTGCCTGGAGTAAGACTGAAGCCAAAAACATTCAGTACTTC,CAWSKTEAKNIQYF
few,TRBJ2-1,TRBD2,18,TRBV4-3,TGCGCCAGCAGCCAAGGGCGGCTAGCGGGAGGGCTTTCCGTTAAGCAGTTCTTC,CASSQGRLAGGLSVKQFF
.,TRBJ1-1,.,15,TRBV5-6,TGTGCCAGCAGCTTAAGAGGGGGGCGAGGTACTGAAGCTTTCTTT,CASSLRGGRGTEAFF
few,TRBJ1-4,TRBD1,14,TRBV20-1,TGCAGTGCTGAAGACAGGGGAGGACAGGAAAAACTGTTTTTT,CSAEDRGGQEKLFF
.,TRBJ1-2,.,16,TRBV5-1,TGCGCCAGCAGCCCTGACAGGCTGGGTCTATCCACTGGCTACACCTTC,CASSPDRLGLSTGYTF
few,TRBJ2-1,.,15,TRBV20-1,TGCAGTGCGCCTACCACGGGGAGCTCCTACAATGAGCAGTTCTTC,CSAPTTGSSYNEQFF
.,TRBJ2-1,.,15,TRBV4-3,TGCGCCAGCGGCCAAGAGACTCAAGGGGTGGATGAGCAGTTCTTC,CASGQETQGVDEQFF
few,TRBJ2-5,TRBD2,16,TRBV4-1,TGCGCCAGCAGCCAGAGCGGACTAGCGGGGCTAGAGACCCAGTACTTC,CASSQSGLAGLETQYF
.,TRBJ2-7,TRBD1,17,TRBV5-1,TGCGCCAGCAGCATCACCAACTCCGAGACAGGGTTCTACGAGCAGTACTTC,CASSITNSETGFYEQYF
.,TRBJ1-2,.,15,TRBV5-1,TGCGCCAGCAGCTTGGGTATGCAGCCTAACTATGGCTACACCTTC,CASSLGMQPNYGYTF
.,TRBJ1-2,TRBD1,16,TRBV6-2/TRBV6-3,TGTGCCAGCAGTCGCGGTTTGCACAGGGGGAACTATGGCTACACCTTC,CASSRGLHRGNYGYTF
.,TRBJ1-1,.,10,TRBV29-1,TGCAGCGTTCCGGGTCCTGAAGCTTTCTTT,CSVPGPEAFF
.,TRBJ1-2,TRBD1,14,TRBV6-5,TGTGCCAGCGCGGCCCGACAGGGAGGGGATGGCTACACCTTC,CASAARQGGDGYTF
.,TRBJ2-1,TRBD2,15,TRBV7-9,TGTGCCAGCAGCTTAGAAGTAGCGGGAGTTCCTGAGCAGTTCTTC,CASSLEVAGVPEQFF
.,TRBJ2-1,.,14,TRBV12-3/TRBV12-4,TGTGCCAGCACCTCGTTGGGGGGGCACAATGAGCAGTTCTTC,CASTSLGGHNEQFF
.,TRBJ2-2,.,13,TRBV6-2/TRBV6-3,TGTGCCAGCAGTATCCAGCGGGCCGGGGAGCTGTTTTTT,CASSIQRAGELFF
once,TRBJ2-2,.,15,TRBV24-1,TGTGCCACCAGTGATTTGCGACTCAACACCGGGGAGCTGTTTTTT,CATSDLRLNTGELFF
few,TRBJ1-2,.,14,TRBV13,TGTGCCAGCAGCCCCCAGGTGGGGGACTATGGCTACACCTTC,CASSPQVGDYGYTF
once,TRBJ2-1,TRBD1,15,TRBV10-3,TGTGCCATCAGTCAGGGACAGGATTCGCCCAATGAGCAGTTCTTC,CAISQGQDSPNEQFF
.,TRBJ2-5,.,14,TRBV7-2,TGTGCCAGCAGCCCAGCAGTAGTTACAGAGACCCAGTACTTC,CASSPAVVTETQYF